Described below is a single TCR beta chain sequence and its context. This record comes from a study of control samples from healthy donors and cancer patients. This CDR3 spans 12 amino acids. The germline V gene encodes CDR1 MNHEY and CDR2 SVGEGT. Trimming took off 6 bases at V and 8 bases at J, with 12 bases between the two ends. Clones were read by immunoSEQ multiplex PCR, and TCRdb kept only the in-frame ones, dropping some. The data show some 160,000 clones, with 92% seen just once and 0.55% to 0.7% held by the top ten. Sequenced material: blood. The receptor was derived from a woman between 25 and 40 years old in good health. The chain couples TRBV6-2 or TRBV6-3 to TRBJ2-3; no clear D gene. The CDR3 is CASSSTRFTQYF. As DNA, the CDR3 is TGTGCCAGCAGCTCTACCAGGTTTACGCAGTATTTT.